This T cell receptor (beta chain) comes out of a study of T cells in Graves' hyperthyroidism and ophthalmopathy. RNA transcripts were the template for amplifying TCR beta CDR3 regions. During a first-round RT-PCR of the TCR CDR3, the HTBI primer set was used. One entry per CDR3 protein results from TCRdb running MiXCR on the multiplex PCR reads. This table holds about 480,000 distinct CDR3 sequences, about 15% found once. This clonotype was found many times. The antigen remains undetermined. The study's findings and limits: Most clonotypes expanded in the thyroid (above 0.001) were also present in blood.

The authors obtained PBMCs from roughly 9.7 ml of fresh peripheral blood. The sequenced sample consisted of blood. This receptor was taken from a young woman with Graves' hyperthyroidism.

The CDR3 loop is CASSPMRRENTGELFF. The CDR3 coding sequence is TGTGCCAGCAGCCCCATGAGGAGGGAGAACACCGGGGAGCTGTTTTTT. V usage is TRBV7-3 and J usage is TRBJ2-2, with a possible D match to TRBD2 (6 bases). The CDR3 sequence is 16 residues long. CDR1 SGHTA and CDR2 FQGTGA come from the germline V gene. Trimming pared 5 bases from V and 1 base from J, leaving 14 bases between.